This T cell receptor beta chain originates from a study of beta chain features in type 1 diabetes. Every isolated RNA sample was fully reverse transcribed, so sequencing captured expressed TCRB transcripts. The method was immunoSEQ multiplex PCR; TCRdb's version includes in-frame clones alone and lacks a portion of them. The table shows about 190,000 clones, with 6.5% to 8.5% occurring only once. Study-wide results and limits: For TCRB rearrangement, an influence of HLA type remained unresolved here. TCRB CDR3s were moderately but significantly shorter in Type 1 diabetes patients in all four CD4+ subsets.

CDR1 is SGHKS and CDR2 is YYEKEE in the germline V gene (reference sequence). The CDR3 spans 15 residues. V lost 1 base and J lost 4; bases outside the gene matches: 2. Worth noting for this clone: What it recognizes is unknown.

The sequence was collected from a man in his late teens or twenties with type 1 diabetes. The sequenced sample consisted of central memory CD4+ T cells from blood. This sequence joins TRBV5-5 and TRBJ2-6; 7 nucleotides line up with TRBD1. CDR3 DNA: TGTGCCAGCAGCTTGACAGGGGTCGGGGCCAACGTCCTGACTTTC. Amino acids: CASSLTGVGANVLTF.